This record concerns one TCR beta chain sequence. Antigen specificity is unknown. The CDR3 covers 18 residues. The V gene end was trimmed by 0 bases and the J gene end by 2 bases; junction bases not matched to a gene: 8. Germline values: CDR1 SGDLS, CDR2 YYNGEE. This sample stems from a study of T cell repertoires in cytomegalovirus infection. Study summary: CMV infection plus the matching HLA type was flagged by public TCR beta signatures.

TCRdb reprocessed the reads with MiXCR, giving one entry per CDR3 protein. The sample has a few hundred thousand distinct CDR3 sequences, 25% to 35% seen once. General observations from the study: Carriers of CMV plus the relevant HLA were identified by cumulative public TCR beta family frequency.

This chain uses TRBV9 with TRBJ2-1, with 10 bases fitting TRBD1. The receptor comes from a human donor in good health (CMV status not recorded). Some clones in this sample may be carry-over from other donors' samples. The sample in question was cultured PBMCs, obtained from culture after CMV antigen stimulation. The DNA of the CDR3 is TGTGCCAGCAGCGTAGTAGAGGGACAGGGGCTCCCCTACAATGAGCAGTTCTTC. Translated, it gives CASSVVEGQGLPYNEQFF. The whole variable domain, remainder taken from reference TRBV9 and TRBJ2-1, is DSGVTQTPKHLITATGQRVTLRCSPRSGDLSVYWYQQSLDQGLQFLIQYYNGEERAKGNILERFSAQQFPDLHSELNLSSLELGDSALYFCASSVVEGQGLPYNEQFFGPGTRLTVL.